There are many counts of the clone carrying this T cell receptor (beta chain). Its cognate antigen is unknown. Trimming took off 0 bases at V and 7 bases at J, with 17 bases between the two ends. This CDR3 contains 16 residues. From germline, CDR1 is SGHRS and CDR2 YFSETQ. This sample is drawn from a study of metastatic and nonmetastatic thyroid tumors. Study as a whole: Repertoires were compared across blood and tumor or nodule tissue from malignant and benign thyroid patients.

Study observations and caveats: Significantly greater TCR beta diversity was reportedly found in malignant thyroid tumors than in benign nodules (in blood and tumor).

Patients were all untreated before their thyroid surgery. In the source study's methods: The study took CDR3 differences across clinicopathological groups and made a distant-metastasis classifier for papillary thyroid cancer from them. TCRdb re-analyzed the PCR reads using MiXCR. TCRdb, not the authors, supplied the V and J calls. This repertoire shows about 62,000 clones, 4% to 4.5% found once; its top ten account for more than 20%. Sequenced: blood. V and J are TRBV5-1 and TRBJ1-5; D is perhaps TRBD1 (5 bases). The TCR was taken from a female donor with papillary thyroid cancer or a benign thyroid nodule (not recorded which). Some clones in this sample may be carry-over from other donors' samples. CDR3 nucleotides: TGCGCCAGCAGCTTGGGGGCGGCAGATCCAGGGCAGCCCCAGCATTTT. Translated, it gives CASSLGAADPGQPQHF.